Each of the 29 T cell receptor beta chains below was sequenced from the same sample in a study of blood T cell repertoires in COVID-19. Assay: immunoSEQ multiplex PCR; the TCRdb copy retains only in-frame clones and omits some. The data contain 35,000 to 45,000 clones, just over 85% of them singletons. The sample was peripheral blood. Receptor source: a man between 35 and 55 years old with active COVID-19.

The chain is built from TRBV5-5 and TRBJ2-6; TRBD2 might be the D (5 bases). The CDR3 covers 19 residues. The V and J ends lost 4 bases and 0 bases respectively, with 20 bases between them. The germline CDR1 and CDR2 sequences are SGHKS and YYEKEE (reference sequence). CDR3 coding DNA: TGTGCCAGCAGCCCATCGGAGGTTTTTCTACACTCTGGGGCCAACGTCCTGACTTTC. Its translation is CASSPSEVFLHSGANVLTF.

This chain joins TRBV10-2 and TRBJ2-7; 7 bases align to TRBD2. V lost 10 bases, J lost 5 bases, and 14 bases stayed unmatched. CDR1 is WSHSY, CDR2 SAAADI, per germline. The CDR3 length is 14 residues. The CDR3 sequence is CAIGRDYLGHEQYF. In DNA, the CDR3 is TGCGCCATCGGCAGGGACTACCTGGGCCACGAGCAGTACTTC.

J is TRBJ1-4 and V is TRBV28; D gene ambiguous. V was trimmed by 4 bases and J by 4 bases, leaving 10 bases between them. CDR1 and CDR2 (germline): MDHEN, SYDVKM. This CDR3 spans 14 amino acids. The CDR3 DNA sequence: TGTGCCAGCAGTTCGCTAAAACTTAATGAAAAACTGTTTTTT. This gives the protein CASSSLKLNEKLFF.

The J gene is TRBJ2-5, the V gene TRBV2; unclear D gene. The germline CDR1 and CDR2 sequences are SNHLY and FYNNEI. Trimming took 6 bases from V and 3 from J, leaving 14 bases between them. There are 14 residues in the CDR3. The CDR3 spells CASSLRTNEETQYF. In nucleotides, the CDR3 is TGTGCCAGCAGCCTGAGAACGAATGAAGAGACCCAGTACTTC.

The chain couples TRBV6-5 to TRBJ2-3, with D perhaps TRBD1 (5 bases). This CDR3 has 14 amino acids. Germline loops: CDR1 MNHEY, CDR2 SVGAGI. The ends were cut back, 5 bases at V and 2 bases at J, with 11 bases in the middle. The CDR3 coding sequence is TGTGCCAGCAGTCACGAGACAGCCACAGATACGCAGTATTTT. This sequence encodes CASSHETATDTQYF.

This clone appeared a single time. The CDR3 coding sequence is TGTGCCAGCTGTAGAAGCTCTGGGGCCAACGTCCTGACTTTC. Protein product: CASCRSSGANVLTF. The chain is built from TRBV6-5 and TRBJ2-6; D uncertain. This CDR3 is built from 14 residues. V was pared by 8 bases and J by 0 bases, with 8 bases between. Germline CDR1 MNHEY, CDR2 SVGAGI.

CDR3 residues: CASSLTSRGQETQYF. CDR3 in DNA: TGTGCCAGCAGCTTAACGTCCAGGGGGCAAGAGACCCAGTACTTC. The genes are TRBV7-3 and TRBJ2-5, with 7 nucleotides matching TRBD1. Germline CDR1 is SGHTA and CDR2 is FQGTGA. This CDR3 is built from 15 residues. Trimming at V came to 0 bases and at J to 2 bases, leaving 3 bases not matched to a gene.

CDR3 protein: CASSQTSGRVSYEQYF. The CDR3 DNA is TGTGCCAGCAGCCAAACTAGCGGGAGGGTCTCCTACGAGCAGTACTTC. This chain uses TRBV4-2 with TRBJ2-7, with 13 bases identical to TRBD2. Germline CDR1 and CDR2: LGHNA and YNFKEQ. The junction had 1 base not matched to a gene; V was cut back by 2 bases and J by 0 bases. CDR3 length: 16 residues.

This chain uses TRBV5-1 with TRBJ1-3; D is possibly TRBD1 (5 bases). Looked up from germline, CDR1 is SGHRS and CDR2 is YFSETQ. The V end was cut by 4 bases, the J end by 6 bases, with 14 bases between. The CDR3 consists of 14 residues. In nucleotides, the CDR3 is TGCGCCAGCAGCCCCTCAGGGATGGCAAACACCATATATTTT. Encoded protein: CASSPSGMANTIYF.

The genes are TRBV3-1 (or the pseudogene TRBV3-2) and TRBJ1-4; no reliable D call. Germline CDR1 LGHDT, CDR2 YNNKEL (reference sequence). The V end lost 5 bases, the J end lost 3 bases, and 7 bases lay between the germline ends. This CDR3 contains 13 residues. The CDR3, as DNA: TGTGCCAGCAGCTCCCAGGCTAATGAAAAACTGTTTTTT. Its translation is CASSSQANEKLFF.

The chain employs TRBV5-1 and TRBJ2-5; possibly TRBD1 for D (6 bases). Trimming pared 1 base from V and 3 bases from J, leaving 10 bases between. Germline lookup yields CDR1 SGHRS and CDR2 YFSETQ. This CDR3 is built from 14 residues. Written as DNA, the CDR3 is TGCGCCAGCAGCTTGATGGGGGCCGAAGAGACCCAGTACTTC. This codes for CASSLMGAEETQYF. Together with reference TRBV5-1 and TRBJ2-5, the CDR3 gives the full variable domain: KAGVTQTPRYLIKTRGQQVTLSCSPISGHRSVSWYQQTPGQGLQFLFEYFSETQRNKGNFPGRFSGRQFSNSRSEMNVSTLELGDSALYLCASSLMGAEETQYFGPGTRLLVL.

V is TRBV5-4 and J is TRBJ2-1, with TRBD2 identical over 8 bases. The CDR3 has 14 residues. V lost 2 bases and J lost 9; bases outside the gene matches: 7. Germline assignment: CDR1 SGHNT and CDR2 YYREEE (reference sequence). This chain's CDR3 is CASSFSGGLFEQFF. The CDR3 DNA follows: TGTGCCAGCAGCTTTTCGGGAGGGCTTTTTGAGCAGTTCTTC.

The rearrangement joins TRBV5-1 to TRBJ2-1; 7 bases match TRBD1. The V segment lost 2 bases and the J segment 6 bases; nucleotides outside the gene matches: 2. Germline V gene sequence: CDR1 SGHRS, CDR2 YFSETQ. CDR3 length: 13 residues. CDR3 DNA sequence: TGCGCCAGCAGCTTACAGGGGCGCAATGAGCAGTTCTTC. This encodes CASSLQGRNEQFF. Full variable domain (remainder filled in from reference TRBV5-1 and TRBJ2-1): KAGVTQTPRYLIKTRGQQVTLSCSPISGHRSVSWYQQTPGQGLQFLFEYFSETQRNKGNFPGRFSGRQFSNSRSEMNVSTLELGDSALYLCASSLQGRNEQFFGPGTRLTVL.

The gene calls are TRBV7-3 and TRBJ2-2; 11 bases line up with TRBD2. V lost 1 base to trimming and J lost 5 bases; unmatched junction nucleotides: 0. The CDR3 is made up of 15 amino acids. Germline loops: CDR1 SGHTA, CDR2 FQGTGA. CDR3 loop: CASSLIAGGTGELFF. CDR3 bases: TGTGCCAGCAGCTTAATAGCGGGAGGGACCGGGGAGCTGTTTTTT. The full variable domain, in which reference TRBV7-3 and TRBJ2-2 provide the parts outside the CDR3, is GAGVSQTPSNKVTEKGKYVELRCDPISGHTALYWYRQSLGQGPEFLIYFQGTGAADDSGLPNDRFFAVRPEGSVSTLKIQRTERGDSAVYLCASSLIAGGTGELFFGEGSRLTVL.

This chain links TRBV7-8 with TRBJ2-3; 12 bases line up with TRBD1. The CDR3 is 19 residues long. The germline CDR1 and CDR2 sequences are SGHVS and FQNEAQ. V shed 0 bases and J 6 bases; nucleotides not matched to a gene: 13. The CDR3 spells CASSLARLMGQGAQDTQYF. The CDR3 DNA reads TGTGCCAGCAGCTTAGCCCGTCTGATGGGACAGGGGGCACAGGATACGCAGTATTTT.

The rearrangement uses TRBV24-1 and TRBJ1-1; 12 positions agree with TRBD1. The CDR3 is made up of 23 amino acids. The J segment lost 0 bases and the V segment lost 2 bases, leaving 21 bases of the junction unmatched. CDR1 KGHDR and CDR2 SFDVKD come from the germline V gene. CDR3 loop: CATSDSPGSGQGAILTMNTEAFF. The CDR3 DNA is TGTGCCACCAGTGATTCACCTGGGTCGGGACAGGGGGCGATACTCACCATGAACACTGAAGCTTTCTTT.

The genes are TRBV6-5 and TRBJ1-5; possible D gene TRBD1, 5 bases. V lost 7 bases and J lost 0, with 10 bases in between. Germline assignment: CDR1 MNHEY and CDR2 SVGAGI. CDR3 length equals 14 residues. CDR3 nucleotide sequence: TGTGCCAGCATCGGGGGTTATAGCAATCAGCCCCAGCATTTT. Amino acids: CASIGGYSNQPQHF.

The chain combines TRBV11-2 with TRBJ1-1; D is possibly TRBD1 (6 bases). Trimming took off 5 bases at V and 1 base at J, with 14 bases between the two ends. The length of the CDR3 is 15 residues. In germline, CDR1 is SGHAT, CDR2 FQNNGV. The CDR3 bases are TGTGCCAGCAGCCTACTAACAGGGCAGAACACTGAAGCTTTCTTT. Protein product: CASSLLTGQNTEAFF. The whole variable domain, remainder taken from reference TRBV11-2 and TRBJ1-1, is EAGVAQSPRYKIIEKRQSVAFWCNPISGHATLYWYQQILGQGPKLLIQFQNNGVVDDSQLPKDRFSAERLKGVDSTLKIQPAKLEDSAVYLCASSLLTGQNTEAFFGQGTRLTVV.

The V call is TRBV11-2, the J call TRBJ2-7; D perhaps matches TRBD2 (5 bases). Trimming stripped 5 bases from V and 2 bases from J, with 19 bases between. From germline, CDR1 is SGHAT and CDR2 FQNNGV. The CDR3 sequence is 16 residues long. The CDR3 coding sequence is TGTGCCAGCAGCGTCGGCGTCCGGGGTGGTACCTACGAGCAGTACTTC. It codes for CASSVGVRGGTYEQYF.

V usage is TRBV6-5 and J usage is TRBJ2-1; D gene uncertain. There are 14 residues in the CDR3. V lost 7 bases to trimming and J lost 9 bases, with 19 bases between them. Germline V lookup: CDR1 MNHEY, CDR2 SVGAGI. CDR3 DNA: TGTGCCAGCACTCTCGCCCTGGAACGCGGTGAGCAGTTCTTC. It codes for CASTLALERGEQFF.

The genes are TRBV18 and TRBJ2-2; weak D call: TRBD1 (6 bases). CDR3 length: 17 amino acids. Looked up from germline, CDR1 is KGHSH and CDR2 is LQKENI. Deletions cut 3 bases from V and 5 bases from J, with 19 bases between. CDR3 residues: CASSPEALGALTGELFF. In nucleotides, the CDR3 is TGTGCCAGCTCACCCGAAGCCCTGGGGGCCCTTACCGGGGAGCTGTTTTTT.

This sequence joins TRBV28 and TRBJ2-5, with TRBD1 identical over 10 bases. CDR1 MDHEN and CDR2 SYDVKM come from the germline V gene. The CDR3 is 13 residues long. Trimming removed 6 bases from V and 4 bases from J; junction bases left unmatched: 2. CDR3 in amino acids: CASRRDRGETQYF. As DNA, the CDR3 is TGTGCCAGCAGACGGGACAGGGGAGAGACCCAGTACTTC.

This clone was detected a few times. The chain employs TRBV13 and TRBJ2-3; weak D call: TRBD1 (6 bases). Germline assignment: CDR1 PRHDT and CDR2 FYEKMQ (reference sequence). The CDR3 extends over 15 amino acids. V shed 6 bases and J shed 2 bases, with 15 bases lying between them. The chain's CDR3 is CASRLGGEYTDTQYF. The CDR3 DNA follows: TGTGCCAGCAGGCTTGGGGGCGAGTACACAGATACGCAGTATTTT.

The chain uses TRBV28 and TRBJ1-2, with D perhaps TRBD1 (6 bases). The CDR3 loop spans 13 amino acids. The germline CDR1 and CDR2 sequences are MDHEN and SYDVKM. V was cut by 8 bases and J by 8 bases, with 18 bases left in between. CDR3 nucleotides: TGTGCCAGCCTACAGGGTTCTATCTTGGGCTACACCTTC. Translation gives CASLQGSILGYTF.

This sequence joins TRBV6-5 and TRBJ1-6, with 7 bases matching TRBD1. Germline CDR1 is MNHEY and CDR2 is SVGAGI. CDR3 size: 12 residues. Trimming took 6 bases from V and 9 from J; bases not matched to a gene: 2. The CDR3 nucleotides read TGTGCCAGCAGACAGGGGCGTTCACCCCTCCACTTT. Protein product: CASRQGRSPLHF.

The V and J genes are TRBV6-5 and TRBJ2-7; perhaps TRBD1 as D (5 bases). The ends were cut back, 8 bases at V and 1 base at J, with 12 bases in the middle. Looked up from germline, CDR1 is MNHEY and CDR2 is SVGAGI. The CDR3 covers 13 residues. The CDR3 DNA follows: TGTGCCAGCGAGCAGGACATATCCTACGAGCAGTACTTC. Amino acids: CASEQDISYEQYF.

This clone was seen more than once but under ten times. This rearrangement joins TRBV5-5 to TRBJ2-7, with TRBD2 matching 13 bases. Unmatched junction bases numbered 10, after V lost 1 base and J lost 3 bases. The CDR3 is 18 amino acids. CDR1 is SGHKS, CDR2 YYEKEE, per germline (reference sequence). For the CDR3, the DNA is TGTGCCAGCAGCTTGCGGGGTAAGGGACTAGCGGGATTCTACGAGCAGTACTTC. Its translation is CASSLRGKGLAGFYEQYF.

The chain recombines TRBV3-1 (or the pseudogene TRBV3-2) with TRBJ1-6; 7 nucleotides line up with TRBD1. The CDR3 has 14 amino acids. J gave up 7 bases and V 4 bases, and 4 bases lay outside the gene matches. In germline, CDR1 is LGHDT, CDR2 YNNKEL (reference sequence). The CDR3, as DNA: TGTGCCAGCAGCCTGACAGGGCGGAATTCACCCCTCCACTTT. It codes for CASSLTGRNSPLHF.

The CDR3 loop is CASSPQADRGYGYTF. The CDR3, as DNA: TGTGCCAGCAGCCCTCAGGCGGACAGGGGCTATGGCTACACCTTC. The chain links TRBV7-2 to TRBJ1-2, with 9 nucleotides matching TRBD1. Germline V CDR1 and CDR2: SGHTA, FQGNSA. Trimming at V came to 5 bases and at J to 4 bases, leaving 8 bases not matched to a gene. This CDR3 region has 15 residues.